This TCR beta chain is drawn from a study of graft-versus-host responses after intestinal transplantation. Across the whole study: Multivisceral, liver-intestinal, or isolated intestinal transplants were performed in recipients. All of the recipients had induction that used anti-thymocyte globulin, then tacrolimus and steroids for around three years. Study-wide findings and caveats: Elevated graft-versus-host to host-versus-graft clonal ratios in allografts were recorded for patients with graft-donor T cell macrochimerism.

Germline V lookup: CDR1 MNHEY, CDR2 SMNVEV (reference sequence). J gave up 2 bases and V 8 bases, and 11 bases lay outside the gene matches. This CDR3 has 16 amino acids. About this clone itself: Its antigen is not known.

Clones were sequenced by immunoSEQ multiplex PCR, and TCRdb holds only the in-frame ones, with some missing. The sample has roughly 100,000 clones, roughly nine tenths seen once. This TCR was recovered from a human donor who received an intestinal transplant. This material consisted of unstimulated CD4+ T cells sorted from spleen or lymph node cells, taken before intestinal transplant. The chain employs TRBV27 and TRBJ2-7; 11 bases align to TRBD2. CDR3 coding DNA: TGTGCCAGCGGAAAGCTCGGGACTAGCGGAACCTACGAGCAGTACTTC. Translating gives CASGKLGTSGTYEQYF.